This entry is about one TCR beta chain. TCRdb reprocessed the 5' RACE reads and stores each CDR3 protein as one record, lacking DNA. The sample has 85,000 to 110,000 distinct CDR3 sequences. This CDR3 region has 16 residues. Germline CDR1 is LGHNA and CDR2 is YSLEER. The sample comes from a study of monozygotic twins with inflammatory bowel disease. Sequencing used blood. This clonotype originated in a human donor with ulcerative colitis or Crohn's disease, or a healthy co-twin of an affected twin (not recorded which). The J gene is TRBJ2-6, the V gene TRBV4-3; there is no DNA to check the TCRdb D call of TRBD1. The CDR3 loop reads CASSQTTGSGANVLTF.